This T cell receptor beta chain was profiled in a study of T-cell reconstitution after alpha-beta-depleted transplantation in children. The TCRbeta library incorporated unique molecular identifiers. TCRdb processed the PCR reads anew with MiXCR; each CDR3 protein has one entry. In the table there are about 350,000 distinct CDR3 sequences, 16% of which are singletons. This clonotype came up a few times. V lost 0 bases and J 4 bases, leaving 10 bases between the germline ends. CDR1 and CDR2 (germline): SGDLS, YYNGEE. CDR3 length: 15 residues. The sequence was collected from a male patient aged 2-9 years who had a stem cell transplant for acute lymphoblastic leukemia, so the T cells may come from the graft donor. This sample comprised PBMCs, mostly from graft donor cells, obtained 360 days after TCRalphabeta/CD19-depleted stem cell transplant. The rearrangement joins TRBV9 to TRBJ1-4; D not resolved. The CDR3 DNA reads TGTGCCAGCAGCGTAGGTTCCCGGCTTAATGAAAAACTGTTTTTT. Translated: CASSVGSRLNEKLFF.